The T cell receptor (beta chain) described here comes from a study of shared clonotypes between healthy human individuals. Study information: The donors, a couple of women and a few men, were aged 18 to 49.

Sequencing used immunoSEQ multiplex PCR; TCRdb keeps in-frame clones, though not all of them. Here the sample spans fewer than 2.5 million clones, 93% being singletons. This CDR3 has 14 residues. Germline assignment: CDR1 SQVTM and CDR2 ANQGSEA. V lost 4 bases to trimming and J lost 0 bases, with 12 bases between them. The specimen was naive CD4+ T cells from PBMCs. The subset denotes: CD45RA+ positively selected. The chain employs TRBV29-1 and TRBJ1-2; D is uncertain. This clonotype originated in a young man in good health. Some clones in this sample may be carry-over from other donors' samples. CDR3 in DNA: TGCAGCGTTGCAGGAACCCCCTCTAACTATGGCTACACCTTC. Translated, it gives CSVAGTPSNYGYTF.